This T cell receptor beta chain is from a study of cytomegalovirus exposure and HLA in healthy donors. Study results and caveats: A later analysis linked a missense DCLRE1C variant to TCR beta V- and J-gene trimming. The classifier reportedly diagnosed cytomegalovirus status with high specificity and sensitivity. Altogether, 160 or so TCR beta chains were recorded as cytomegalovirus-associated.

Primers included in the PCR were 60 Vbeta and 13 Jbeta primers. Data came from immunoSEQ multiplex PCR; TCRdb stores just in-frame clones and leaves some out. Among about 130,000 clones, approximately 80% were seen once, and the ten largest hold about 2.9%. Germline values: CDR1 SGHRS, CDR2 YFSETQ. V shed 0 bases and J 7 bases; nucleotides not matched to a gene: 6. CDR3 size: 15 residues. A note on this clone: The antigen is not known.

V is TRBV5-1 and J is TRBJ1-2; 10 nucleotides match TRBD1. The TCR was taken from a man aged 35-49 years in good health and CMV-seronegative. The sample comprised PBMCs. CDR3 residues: CASSLGVGQGSGYTF. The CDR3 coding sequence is TGCGCCAGCAGCTTGGGTGTGGGACAGGGGTCTGGCTACACCTTC.